One sample yielded the 17 T cell receptor beta chains listed below, sequenced in a study of shared clonotypes between healthy human individuals. Measured with immunoSEQ multiplex PCR; TCRdb has only the in-frame clones, and not every one. The sample lists under 2.5 million clones; under 95% were seen once. The material sequenced was naive CD4+ T cells from PBMCs. Subset of the sample: CD45RA+ positively selected. The source is a man between 18 and 29 years old in good health. Some clones in this sample may be carry-over from other donors' samples.

The V gene is TRBV30, the J gene TRBJ2-5, with 7 nucleotides matching TRBD2. The J call is uncertain, as TRBJ2-7 better fits the DNA end. The CDR3 is 14 amino acids. CDR1 GTSNPN and CDR2 SVGIG come from the germline V gene (reference sequence). The CDR3 region is CAWSSGGSRYEQYF. The CDR3 DNA sequence: TGTGCCTGGAGTAGCGGCGGGAGTAGGTACGAGCAGTACTTC.

The rearrangement joins TRBV6-5 to TRBJ2-2, with D maybe TRBD2 (6 bases). There are 14 residues in the CDR3. Germline V gene data show CDR1 as MNHEY and CDR2 as SVGAGI. V was pared by 7 bases and J by 0 bases, with 9 bases between. The CDR3 coding sequence is TGTGCCAGCAAGCGACTAGCGAACACCGGGGAGCTGTTTTTT. This sequence encodes CASKRLANTGELFF.

As for this clone: One end of the junction is discordant with germline, which a read error may explain. The V and J genes are TRBV29-1 and TRBJ2-7, with D unclear. The CDR3 has 9 amino acids. Per germline, CDR1 SQVTM and CDR2 ANQGSEA. CDR3 loop: CSVDPSKHF. In nucleotides, the CDR3 is TGCAGCGTTGACCCGTCGAAGCACTTC.

J is TRBJ1-2 and V is TRBV7-9; D ambiguous. From germline, CDR1 is SEHNR and CDR2 FQNEAQ (reference sequence). V lost 2 bases, J lost 0 bases, and 19 bases lay in between. This CDR3 region has 18 residues. This chain's CDR3 is CASSLRGPELAANYGYTF. CDR3 sequence (DNA): TGTGCCAGCAGCTTAAGAGGCCCAGAGTTAGCAGCTAACTATGGCTACACCTTC.

The chain combines TRBV25-1 with TRBJ1-2; TRBD1 might be the D (6 bases). Trimming removed 6 bases at V and 4 bases at J, with 18 bases between. Germline assignment: CDR1 MGHDK and CDR2 SYGVNS. The CDR3 has 15 amino acids. The DNA for the CDR3 is TGTGCCAGCAGAGAGGCGACAGGAATTGGCTATGGCTACACCTTC. Translated: CASREATGIGYGYTF.

Turning to this clone: Other DNA sequences of this sample code for an identical CDR3. This sequence joins TRBV30 and TRBJ2-7, with D possibly TRBD1 on 6 matching bases. V lost 1 base, J lost 7 bases, and 23 bases lay in between. This CDR3 contains 16 residues. Germline V gene sequence: CDR1 GTSNPN, CDR2 SVGIG (reference sequence). This CDR3 is CAWSGGRGTHYAEQYF. The CDR3 DNA follows: TGTGCCTGGAGTGGGGGCAGGGGAACCCACTACGCGGAGCAGTACTTC.

V gene TRBV27 combines with J gene TRBJ1-4; TRBD1 agrees at 7 bases. Germline V gene data show CDR1 as MNHEY and CDR2 as SMNVEV (reference sequence). Trimming took 5 bases from V and 5 from J; bases not matched to a gene: 14. The CDR3 covers 17 residues. CDR3 DNA: TGTGCCAGCAGTCTCACCTACAGGGGACCGAGAAATGAAAAACTGTTTTTT. This encodes CASSLTYRGPRNEKLFF.

This chain uses TRBV5-6 with TRBJ2-7, with 12 bases lining up with TRBD2. The CDR3 has 14 amino acids. Germline loops: CDR1 SGHDT, CDR2 YYEEEE. Trimming removed 4 bases from V and 4 bases from J; junction bases left unmatched: 3. The CDR3 loop reads CASSETSGSYEQYF. The DNA of the CDR3 is TGTGCCAGCAGCGAGACTAGCGGGAGTTACGAGCAGTACTTC.

V usage is TRBV6-1 and J usage is TRBJ1-1; D is possibly TRBD1 (5 bases). Germline CDR1 and CDR2: MNHNS and SASEGT. The length of the CDR3 is 15 residues. The V and J ends lost 3 bases and 6 bases respectively, with 17 bases between them. The CDR3 region has the DNA TGTGCCAGCAGTGAGACTGTTGGGGTGGGGGCTGAAGCTTTCTTT. This codes for CASSETVGVGAEAFF.

This chain uses TRBV5-4 with TRBJ2-7; 8 bases agree with TRBD1. Germline CDR1 is SGHNT and CDR2 is YYREEE (reference sequence). The CDR3 totals 16 residues. V was clipped by 0 bases and J by 2 bases; unmatched bases: 7. CDR3 residues: CASSLGQGAVAYEQYF. CDR3 DNA sequence: TGTGCCAGCAGCTTGGGGCAGGGGGCTGTCGCCTACGAGCAGTACTTC.

The chain joins TRBV19 to TRBJ2-1; 7 bases are shared with TRBD2. J was trimmed by 2 bases and V by 1 base; bases with no gene match: 5. The germline V gene encodes CDR1 LNHDA and CDR2 SQIVND (reference sequence). This CDR3 is built from 16 residues. CDR3 sequence reads: CASSIVAGVPYNEQFF. CDR3 bases: TGTGCCAGTAGTATAGTGGCGGGAGTCCCCTACAATGAGCAGTTCTTC.

The rearrangement links TRBV4-1 to TRBJ1-5; no firm D call. The CDR3 spans 14 residues. V was trimmed by 4 bases and J by 0 bases, leaving 7 bases between them. Germline V gene sequence: CDR1 MGHRA, CDR2 YSYEKL. The chain's CDR3 is CASSPYHSNQPQHF. The CDR3 DNA sequence: TGCGCCAGCAGCCCGTACCATAGCAATCAGCCCCAGCATTTT.

The rearrangement uses TRBV18 and TRBJ2-7; the D gene is possibly TRBD1 (6 bases). This CDR3 comprises 13 residues. Trimming pared 2 bases from V and 7 bases from J, leaving 12 bases between. Germline CDR1 KGHSH, CDR2 LQKENI. The CDR3 DNA sequence: TGTGCCAGCTCACCAGCAGGGGCGCAAGAGCAGTACTTC. Its protein is CASSPAGAQEQYF.

The J gene is TRBJ2-7, the V gene TRBV4-1; weak D call: TRBD2 (5 bases). Germline CDR1 is MGHRA and CDR2 is YSYEKL. CDR3 length equals 18 residues. V lost 0 bases and J 0 bases, leaving 18 bases between the germline ends. CDR3 sequence reads: CASSQDRRRGRDSYEQYF. CDR3 nucleotide sequence: TGCGCCAGCAGCCAAGATAGGCGGCGCGGTCGGGACTCCTACGAGCAGTACTTC.

This chain uses TRBV7-2 with TRBJ1-2, with a tentative D call TRBD1 (6 bases). Germline V gives CDR1 SGHTA, CDR2 FQGNSA. CDR3 length: 14 residues. V was clipped by 5 bases and J by 8 bases, with 18 bases between them. CDR3 loop: CASSKEPGAGGYTF. CDR3 bases: TGTGCCAGCAGCAAAGAGCCGGGGGCTGGCGGCTACACCTTC.

V is TRBV7-9 and J is TRBJ1-1, with D unresolved. V was cut by 3 bases and J by 4 bases, with 9 bases left in between. Per the germline V gene, CDR1 is SEHNR and CDR2 is FQNEAQ (reference sequence). The CDR3 covers 13 residues. Written as DNA, the CDR3 is TGTGCCAGCAGCTTCGGGCACCCCACTGAAGCTTTCTTT. Amino acids: CASSFGHPTEAFF. The full variable domain, with the rest looked up from reference TRBV7-9 and TRBJ1-1, is DTGVSQNPRHKITKRGQNVTFRCDPISEHNRLYWYRQTLGQGPEFLTYFQNEAQLEKSRLLSDRFSAERPKGSFSTLEIQRTEQGDSAMYLCASSFGHPTEAFFGQGTRLTVV.

The gene calls are TRBV6-1 and TRBJ1-2, with D unresolved. Germline values: CDR1 MNHNS, CDR2 SASEGT. Trimming stripped 5 bases from V and 1 base from J, with 14 bases between. CDR3 size: 15 residues. This CDR3 is CASSLNSYINYGYTF. As DNA, the CDR3 is TGTGCCAGCAGTCTCAACTCCTACATTAACTATGGCTACACCTTC.